This record covers a single T cell receptor beta chain. The antigen is unknown. V was pared by 5 bases and J by 7 bases, with 17 bases between. Germline values: CDR1 SGHVS, CDR2 FQNEAQ. This CDR3 is built from 14 residues. TCRdb used MiXCR to reprocess the 5' RACE reads, holding one entry per CDR3 protein. This table holds about 36,000 distinct CDR3 sequences, 13% found once. The data were taken from a study of CD8 T cells in ankylosing spondylitis. Broader study findings: Disease-linked clones reportedly showed significant enrichment in matched ankylosing spondylitis synovial fluid. Earlier studies detected some motif variants in reactive arthritis synovial fluid and blood.

This TCR came from a male donor with ankylosing spondylitis. The rearrangement joins TRBV7-8 to TRBJ1-1, with D maybe TRBD1 (6 bases). Sequenced sample: synovial fluid, either unsorted or a sorted T cell fraction (not recorded which). As DNA, the CDR3 is TGTGCCAGCAGCAACATAGCCAGGGGCTTTGAAGCTTTCTTT. This translates into CASSNIARGFEAFF. Variable domain in full (rest from reference TRBV7-8 and TRBJ1-1): GAGVSQSPRYKVAKRGQDVALRCDPISGHVSLFWYQQALGQGPEFLTYFQNEAQLDKSGLPSDRFFAERPEGSVSTLKIQRTQQEDSAVYLCASSNIARGFEAFFGQGTRLTVV.